This record covers a single T cell receptor beta chain. Its specificity is unknown. Amplification used 60 Vbeta primers and 13 Jbeta primers. Measured with immunoSEQ multiplex PCR; TCRdb has only the in-frame clones, and not every one. This sample has about 190,000 clones, with around 75% found just once. Donors were ostensibly healthy at sampling, although undocumented immune exposures were probable. The record originates from a study of cytomegalovirus exposure and HLA in healthy donors. Overall study results and limits: Among the sequence variants, a highly shared cluster was likely an artifact of sequencing. When a later analysis compared HLA-associated TCR beta chains with equally common others, the HLA-associated chains turned out to be more clonally expanded and to have lower generation probabilities.

The germline V gene has CDR1 SGHRS and CDR2 YFSETQ. With 0 bases clipped from V and 4 bases from J, the junction kept 2 bases outside the gene matches. This CDR3 has 15 amino acids. Sequenced: PBMCs. The sequence was collected from a woman aged 25 to 45 in good health and CMV-seropositive. The chain uses TRBV5-1 and TRBJ1-3; 9 nucleotides agree with TRBD1. The DNA for the CDR3 is TGCGCCAGCAGCTTGGCCGGGACAGGGGGAAACACCATATATTTT. The encoded protein is CASSLAGTGGNTIYF.